This T cell receptor beta chain is drawn from a study of T-cell reconstitution after alpha-beta-depleted transplantation in children. This clonotype was picked up a small number of times. Unique molecular identifiers were used to barcode this TCRbeta library. TCRdb ran MiXCR on the PCR reads and lists one entry per CDR3 protein. The table has about 540,000 distinct CDR3 sequences, 15% to 20% seen once; the top ten hold less than 4%. V was pared by 5 bases and J by 3 bases, with 7 bases of the junction left unmatched. The CDR3 extends over 14 amino acids. Germline V CDR1 and CDR2: SEHNR, FQNEAQ (reference sequence).

This receptor was identified in a human donor who donated a stem cell graft to a child with acute lymphoblastic leukemia. This material consisted of PBMCs from the stem cell graft donor, taken from the stem cell graft. The chain employs TRBV7-9 and TRBJ2-7; 7 nucleotides match TRBD1. Written as DNA, the CDR3 is TGTGCCAGCAGCAACCGGGACAGAGACTACGAGCAGTACTTC. Protein product: CASSNRDRDYEQYF.